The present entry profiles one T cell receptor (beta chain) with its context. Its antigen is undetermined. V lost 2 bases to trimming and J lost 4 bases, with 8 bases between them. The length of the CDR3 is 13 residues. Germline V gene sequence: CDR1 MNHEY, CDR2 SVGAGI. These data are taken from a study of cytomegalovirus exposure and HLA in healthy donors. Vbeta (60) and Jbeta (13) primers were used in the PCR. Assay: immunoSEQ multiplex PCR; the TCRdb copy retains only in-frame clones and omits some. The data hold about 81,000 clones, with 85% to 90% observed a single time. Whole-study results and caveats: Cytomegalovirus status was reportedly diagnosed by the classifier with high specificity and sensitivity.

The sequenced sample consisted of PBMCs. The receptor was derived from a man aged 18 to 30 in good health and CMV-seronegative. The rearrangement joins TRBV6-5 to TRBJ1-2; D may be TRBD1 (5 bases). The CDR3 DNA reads TGTGCCAGCAGTTACGGGGCAAGCTATGGCTACACCTTC. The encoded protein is CASSYGASYGYTF.